This T cell receptor beta chain comes out of a study of T cell responses to AZD1222 COVID-19 vaccine. Details on this clone: Its antigen is as yet unknown.

The CDR3 is 14 residues long. Germline trimming cut 3 bases from V and 5 bases from J; bases unmatched to any gene: 4. Germline CDR1 SGHTA, CDR2 FQGNSA. Some clones are missing from TCRdb's copy, which holds only in-frame ones; the method was immunoSEQ multiplex PCR. Among about 140,000 clones listed, approximately 95% were seen once. General study results and limits: Baseline antibody screening turned up just 6 or 7 seropositive AZD1222 recipients. With two AZD1222 doses given, Spike-specific TCR breadth and depth both rose. The study found vaccine-associated CD4 TCRs spanning spike, dominant at 160-218 and 743-854. Sampled repertoires all dated from after the peak T cell response.

The TCR was taken from an adult in good health. Sequencing used peripheral blood, obtained on day 0 of MenACWY control vaccination. V and J are TRBV7-2 and TRBJ2-7, with 10 bases lining up with TRBD2. CDR3 nucleotide sequence: TGTGCCAGCAGCTTTAGCGGGAGGACGAACGAGCAGTACTTC. Its protein is CASSFSGRTNEQYF.